The T cell receptor (beta chain) described here comes from a study of PD-L1 blockade in urothelial cancer. Across the study: In the patient group, most of the 29 were males with bladder-origin urothelial cancer.

The protocol was immunoSEQ multiplex PCR, while the TCRdb copy is restricted to in-frame clones and leaves out a portion. Of 100,000 to 150,000 clones listed, roughly 83% are singletons. The CDR3 has 16 amino acids. CDR1 and CDR2 (germline): SGHVS, FNYEAQ. The J segment lost 5 bases and the V segment lost 1 base, leaving 7 bases of the junction unmatched. Time point reported: pretreatment peripheral blood. The specimen was PBMCs, collected around atezolizumab (anti-PD-L1) treatment. The chain recombines TRBV7-6 with TRBJ2-2; TRBD1 matches 7 bases. The sequence was collected from a man aged 50-60 years with urothelial cancer. In DNA, the CDR3 is TGTGCCAGCAGCTTAGGAGGGGGCTTGAGGACCGGGGAGCTGTTTTTT. Its translation: CASSLGGGLRTGELFF.